This T cell receptor beta chain is from a study of Graves' ophthalmopathy and Graves' hyperthyroidism. Overall study context: The authors collected peripheral blood at initial diagnosis, before any treatment. Study observations and caveats: A classifier, a 13-signature model, separated ophthalmopathy from stable hyperthyroidism with roughly 86% sensitivity and about 81% specificity.

The CDR3 has 15 amino acids. The germline CDR1 and CDR2 sequences are DFQATT and SNEGSKA (reference sequence). V was cut by 3 bases and J by 6 bases, with 21 bases left in between. The evidence that diagnosis relied on was clinical symptoms, serum thyroxine, TRAb, thyroid ultrasound and orbital computed tomography. Amplified material comprised TCR beta CDR3 regions derived from RNA transcripts. HTBI primers served in a first-round RT-PCR, which a second-round multiplex PCR followed. TCRdb re-derived calls from the multiplex PCR reads in MiXCR, one entry per CDR3 protein. The table lists about 210,000 distinct CDR3 sequences, 29% of them singletons. About this clonotype: Its target is unknown.

The sequenced sample consisted of peripheral blood. The chain recombines TRBV20-1 with TRBJ2-7; D call uncertain. The source is a man in his fifties or sixties with Graves' ophthalmopathy. The CDR3 coding sequence is TGCAGTGCTAGGAGTCCGGGTCTCCCGGCCTCCGAGCAGTACTTC. It codes for CSARSPGLPASEQYF.